These 10 T cell receptor beta chains originate from one sample sequenced in a study of T cells in Graves' hyperthyroidism and ophthalmopathy (dated by TCRdb to about 2019). The library was generated by multiplex PCR. Sequencing was performed on an Illumina HiSeq 2000. The TCR beta CDR3 regions were amplified from RNA transcripts. For the first round of RT-PCR on the TCR CDR3, the HTBI primer set was used together with the Qiagen OneStep RT-PCR kit. Clones were called with MiXCR by TCRdb after fastp trimmed the public reads at Q25, and only in-frame beta chains were retained. Rows with a matching CDR3 protein are joined into one entry that keeps the most common DNA and genes. The sample table contains roughly 300,000 distinct CDR3 sequences; only one count was recorded for 20% to 25% of them. The ten largest clones take up under 55% of the sample. Sequencing was performed on blood. The receptors were sampled from a woman aged 45-65 years with Graves' hyperthyroidism.

Ten or more counts support this clonotype. J is TRBJ1-4 and V is TRBV28; the D is unclear. Deletions cut 6 bases from V and 7 bases from J, with 15 bases between. The germline CDR1 and CDR2 sequences are MDHEN and SYDVKM. The CDR3 spans 14 residues. The CDR3 is CASSPKEFFEKLFF. The CDR3 nucleotides read TGTGCCAGCAGCCCTAAGGAGTTTTTTGAAAAACTGTTTTTT. Together with reference TRBV28 and TRBJ1-4, the CDR3 gives the full variable domain: DVKVTQSSRYLVKRTGEKVFLECVQDMDHENMFWYRQDPGLGLRLIYFSYDVKMKEKGDIPEGYSVSREKKERFSLILESASTNQTSMYLCASSPKEFFEKLFFGSGTQLSVL.

Ten or more counts support this clonotype. The chain carries TRBV6-1 and TRBJ1-2; D is possibly TRBD1 (6 bases). Trimming removed 1 base at V and 3 bases at J, with 15 bases between. The CDR3 covers 16 residues. The germline V gene encodes CDR1 MNHNS and CDR2 SASEGT. The CDR3 protein is CASSEGWTAAHYGYTF. In DNA, the CDR3 is TGTGCCAGCAGTGAAGGGTGGACAGCGGCCCACTATGGCTACACCTTC.

CDR3 in DNA: TGTGCCAGCAGTTTATCTGCATCCCCCAAGGGCATTCAGTACTTC. This encodes CASSLSASPKGIQYF. V is TRBV28 and J is TRBJ2-4; D is uncertain. The germline gives CDR1 MDHEN, CDR2 SYDVKM. Trimming removed 1 base at V and 9 bases at J, with 16 bases between. This CDR3 contains 15 residues. Looking up the rest from reference TRBV28 and TRBJ2-4 gives the full variable domain: DVKVTQSSRYLVKRTGEKVFLECVQDMDHENMFWYRQDPGLGLRLIYFSYDVKMKEKGDIPEGYSVSREKKERFSLILESASTNQTSMYLCASSLSASPKGIQYFGAGTRLSVL.

This clonotype was seen many times. The chain has TRBV28 and TRBJ1-3, with TRBD1 matching over 8 bases. This CDR3 comprises 15 residues. V lost 2 bases and J lost 3; bases outside the gene matches: 3. The V gene's germline CDR1 is MDHEN and CDR2 SYDVKM. CDR3 coding DNA: TGTGCCAGCAGTTTAGGACAGGGTTTTGGAAACACCATATATTTT. It yields the protein CASSLGQGFGNTIYF.

This clonotype was counted at least ten times. The chain has TRBV15 and TRBJ2-1; 7 bases agree with TRBD1. CDR1 is LNHNV, CDR2 YYDKDF, per germline (reference sequence). V was pared by 5 bases and J by 0 bases, with 4 bases of the junction left unmatched. This CDR3 is built from 15 residues. The CDR3 here is CATSRTGVSYNEQFF. The CDR3 DNA follows: TGTGCCACCAGCCGCACAGGGGTCTCCTACAATGAGCAGTTCTTC.

Worth noting for this clonotype: The junction departs from germline at one end; a sequencing error may be responsible. The rearrangement joins TRBV9 to TRBJ2-6, with 8 bases lining up with TRBD1. CDR1 SGDLS and CDR2 YYNGEE come from the germline V gene. The length of the CDR3 is 19 residues. CDR3 amino acids: CAGSQGQDPYSSGANVLTF. Written as DNA, the CDR3 is TGTGCCGGCAGCCAGGGACAGGATCCTTATAGCTCTGGGGCCAACGTCCTGACTTTC.

This clonotype was detected ten times or more. The V gene is TRBV5-1, the J gene TRBJ1-1; perhaps TRBD1 as D (6 bases). The length of the CDR3 is 14 residues. Germline V CDR1 and CDR2: SGHRS, YFSETQ. V gave up 4 bases and J gave up 1 base, with 11 bases separating them. The CDR3 coding sequence is TGCGCCAGCAGCCGGGGGGCTTCGAACACTGAAGCTTTCTTT. Protein: CASSRGASNTEAFF. The full variable domain, with the rest looked up from reference TRBV5-1 and TRBJ1-1, is KAGVTQTPRYLIKTRGQQVTLSCSPISGHRSVSWYQQTPGQGLQFLFEYFSETQRNKGNFPGRFSGRQFSNSRSEMNVSTLELGDSALYLCASSRGASNTEAFFGQGTRLTVV.

The table lists this clonotype with many counts. The rearrangement links TRBV5-5 to TRBJ2-1; 10 bases are a match to TRBD2. This CDR3 has 17 amino acids. In germline, CDR1 is SGHKS, CDR2 YYEKEE (reference sequence). V gave up 0 bases and J gave up 10 bases; unmatched junction bases: 13. CDR3 DNA sequence: TGTGCCAGCAGCTTGGAACTAGCGGGGTTTTACGCGAAAGAGCAGTTCTTC. Its protein product is CASSLELAGFYAKEQFF. Full variable domain (missing parts from reference TRBV5-5 and TRBJ2-1): DAGVTQSPTHLIKTRGQQVTLRCSPISGHKSVSWYQQVLGQGPQFIFQYYEKEERGRGNFPDRFSARQFPNYSSELNVNALLLGDSALYLCASSLELAGFYAKEQFFGPGTRLTVL.

This clonotype was found many times. V usage is TRBV20-1 and J usage is TRBJ1-5; D might be TRBD1 (6 bases). Trimming took off 5 bases at V and 1 base at J, with 9 bases between the two ends. CDR3 length: 13 residues. Germline V lookup: CDR1 DFQATT, CDR2 SNEGSKA (reference sequence). CDR3 in amino acids: CSAQGGSNQPQHF. CDR3 nucleotide sequence: TGCAGTGCTCAAGGGGGGAGCAATCAGCCCCAGCATTTT.

This clonotype has ten or more counts. The chain combines TRBV20-1 with TRBJ2-3, with TRBD1 as a possible D gene (5 bases). In germline, CDR1 is DFQATT, CDR2 SNEGSKA (reference sequence). CDR3 length: 12 amino acids. Trimming removed 3 bases at V and 5 bases at J, with 9 bases between. This chain's CDR3 is CSASLRGDTQYF. The CDR3 DNA reads as TGCAGTGCTAGTCTTAGGGGAGATACGCAGTATTTT.